This TCR beta chain was captured by sequencing in a study of neurological immune-mediated disorders. Study conclusions and caveats: Private repertoires in all groups were suggested by the finding that expanded clones across subjects shared no CDR3 amino acid sequences. One cluster of related CDR3 sequences contained, by phylogenetic grouping, the repertoires of 18 of 34 multiple sclerosis patients and formed a possible signature.

Each CDR3 protein is one row after TCRdb ran MiXCR on the 5' RACE reads. The sample comprises more than 50,000 distinct CDR3 sequences, approximately 4.1% of which are singletons, and 1.3% rests with the top ten. Germline lookup yields CDR1 MDHEN and CDR2 SYDVKM. V was pared by 5 bases and J by 5 bases, with 9 bases between. The CDR3 is 13 amino acids. The unsorted libraries were made from 2 million PBMCs kept at -80 C. This clonotype was observed at least ten times. Its antigen is not identified. The TCR was taken from a man younger than 45 with multiple sclerosis. The rearrangement uses TRBV28 and TRBJ2-2, with D unresolved. The sample was PBMCs. CDR3 nucleotides: TGTGCCAGCAGTGTACCGTCGACCGGGGAGCTGTTTTTT. Translating it yields CASSVPSTGELFF.